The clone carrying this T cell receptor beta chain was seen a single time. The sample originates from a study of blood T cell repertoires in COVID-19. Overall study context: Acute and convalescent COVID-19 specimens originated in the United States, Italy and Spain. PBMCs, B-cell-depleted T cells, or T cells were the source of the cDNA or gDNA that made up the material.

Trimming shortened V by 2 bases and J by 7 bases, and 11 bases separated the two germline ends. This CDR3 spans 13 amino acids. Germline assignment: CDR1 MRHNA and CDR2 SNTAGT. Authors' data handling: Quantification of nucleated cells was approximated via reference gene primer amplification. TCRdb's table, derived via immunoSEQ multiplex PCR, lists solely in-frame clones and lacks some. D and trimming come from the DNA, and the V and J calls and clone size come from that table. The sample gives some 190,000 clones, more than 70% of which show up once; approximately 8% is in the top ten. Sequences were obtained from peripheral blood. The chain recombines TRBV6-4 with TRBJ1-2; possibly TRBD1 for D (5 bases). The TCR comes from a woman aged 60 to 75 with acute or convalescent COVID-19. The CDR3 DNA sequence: TGTGCCAGCAGTGACCAGGGAGGAAGTGGCTACACCTTC. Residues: CASSDQGGSGYTF.